These T cell receptor beta chains were read from a single sample in a study of cytomegalovirus exposure and HLA in healthy donors. TCRdb's copy holds only in-frame clones and misses some; the assay was immunoSEQ multiplex PCR. Of a few hundred thousand clones listed, about 77% are singletons. Material for sequencing was PBMCs. These receptors all stem from a woman in her twenties or thirties in good health and CMV-seronegative. Both conserved end residues are part of each CDR3. D genes are given only for firm matches. Some rows mark clone size as missing; the rest say once, few, many or name a class of expanded clone.

J	D	V	size	CDR3	DNA
TRBJ2-3	TRBD2	TRBV30	.	CAALRLAGTDTQYF	TGTGCCGCCCTCAGACTAGCGGGGACAGATACGCAGTATTTT
TRBJ2-6	TRBD2	TRBV5-6	.	CASSLRTSGILSGANVLTF	TGTGCCAGCAGCTTAAGGACTAGCGGGATTCTATCTGGGGCCAACGTCCTGACTTTC
TRBJ2-1	TRBD2	TRBV5-1	.	CASSLGAGAGKGNEQFF	TGCGCCAGCAGCTTGGGAGCGGGAGCAGGTAAAGGCAATGAGCAGTTCTTC
TRBJ2-1	TRBD2	TRBV9	.	CASRSPGLAGGSNNEQFF	TGTGCCAGCAGGTCTCCGGGACTAGCGGGAGGATCTAACAATGAGCAGTTCTTC
TRBJ1-1	.	TRBV6-6	few	CASSYSRNTEAFF	TGTGCCAGCAGTTACTCGAGAAACACTGAAGCTTTCTTT
TRBJ1-3	.	TRBV6-5	.	CASSQRSSGNTIYF	TGTGCCAGCAGCCAAAGGAGCTCTGGAAACACCATATATTTT
TRBJ2-3	TRBD1	TRBV7-9	.	CASSPGQGDTDTQYF	TGTGCCAGCAGCCCGGGACAGGGTGACACAGATACGCAGTATTTT
TRBJ2-1	TRBD2	TRBV5-1	.	CAISLYTSGRLEDNEQFF	TGCGCCATCAGCTTGTACACTAGCGGGCGCCTCGAGGACAATGAGCAGTTCTTC
TRBJ2-1	.	TRBV11-3	.	CASSLEAVGYNEQFF	TGTGCCAGCAGCTTAGAAGCGGTCGGATACAATGAGCAGTTCTTC
TRBJ2-1	.	TRBV19	.	CASSIGGNEQFF	TGTGCCAGTAGTATCGGAGGGAATGAGCAGTTCTTC
TRBJ2-1	.	TRBV13	.	CASSSSSGEQFF	TGTGCCAGCAGCTCTTCTAGTGGTGAGCAGTTCTTC
TRBJ1-1	.	TRBV2	.	CASSENREAFF	TGTGCCAGCAGTGAAAACAGGGAAGCTTTCTTT
TRBJ1-1	.	TRBV5-1	.	CASTSQQGNTEAFF	TGCGCCAGCACCTCCCAACAGGGGAACACTGAAGCTTTCTTT
TRBJ2-7	TRBD2	TRBV11-3	.	CASSNTAGGPYEQYF	TGTGCCAGCAGCAACACAGCGGGGGGGCCCTACGAGCAGTACTTC